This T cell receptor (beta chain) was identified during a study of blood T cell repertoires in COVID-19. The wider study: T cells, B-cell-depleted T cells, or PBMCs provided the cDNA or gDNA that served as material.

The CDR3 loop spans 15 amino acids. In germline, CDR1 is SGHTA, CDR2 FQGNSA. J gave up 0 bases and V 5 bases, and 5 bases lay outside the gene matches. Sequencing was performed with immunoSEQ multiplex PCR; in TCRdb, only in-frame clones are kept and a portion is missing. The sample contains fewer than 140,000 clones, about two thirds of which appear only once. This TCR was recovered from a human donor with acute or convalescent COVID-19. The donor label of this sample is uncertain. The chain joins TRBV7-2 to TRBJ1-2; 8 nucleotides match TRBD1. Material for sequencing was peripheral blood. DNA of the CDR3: TGTGCCAGCAGCCCCAGGACAGGGCCTAACTATGGCTACACCTTC. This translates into CASSPRTGPNYGYTF.